These 23 T cell receptor beta chains share one sample of origin, sequenced in a study of CD8+CD57+ T cells in acquired aplastic anemia. Genomic DNA, the template, was used for profiling of the TCR beta VDJ and CDR3. MiXCR was run by TCRdb on the reads, yielding one entry per CDR3 protein. The sample shows some 150,000 distinct CDR3 sequences, less than 45% of them seen only once. The sample comprised sorted CD4+, CD8+, or CD8+CD57+ T cells (not recorded which) from PBMCs. The receptor source for this set is a human donor in good health, serving as a control.

V is TRBV2 and J is TRBJ2-5; D call uncertain. The CDR3 contains 14 residues. CDR1 and CDR2 (germline): SNHLY, FYNNEI. Trimming removed 3 bases from V and 6 bases from J, with 14 bases in between. CDR3 sequence (DNA): TGTGCCAGCAGTGAGGCGGCCATCGCGCAGACCCAGTACTTC. It translates to CASSEAAIAQTQYF.

A remark on this clonotype: A much larger clone lies a single base off, so this may be a read error. This chain links TRBV5-1 with TRBJ2-5; no firm D call. Looked up from germline, CDR1 is SGHRS and CDR2 is YFSETQ. The CDR3 covers 14 residues. The CDR3 loop reads CASSLESVQGTQYF. The CDR3 nucleotides read TGCGCCAGCAGCTTGGAGTCAGTACAAGGGACCCAGTACTTC.

This clonotype appeared once. The junction departs from germline at one end; a sequencing error may be responsible. The chain has TRBV24-1 and TRBJ2-3; maybe TRBD2 (6 bases). This CDR3 comprises 14 residues. The germline gives CDR1 KGHDR, CDR2 SFDVKD. CDR3 coding DNA: TGTGCCACCAGTGCGAGACTAGGCACAGACACGCAGTATTTT. Encoded protein: CATSARLGTDTQYF.

This clonotype has at least ten counts. The chain links TRBV3-1 to TRBJ2-7; weak D call: TRBD2 (5 bases). V shed 1 base and J shed 5 bases, with 12 bases lying between them. This CDR3 region has 14 residues. CDR1 and CDR2 from the germline V gene are LGHDT and YNNKEL (reference sequence). CDR3 sequence reads: CASSQATRPHEQYF. CDR3 DNA sequence: TGTGCCAGCAGCCAAGCTACTAGGCCCCACGAGCAGTACTTC.

This clonotype has ten or more counts. The rearrangement links TRBV4-1 to TRBJ2-7; D unresolved. V lost 2 bases, J lost 4 bases, and 6 bases lay in between. CDR3 length: 12 amino acids. Per the germline V gene, CDR1 is MGHRA and CDR2 is YSYEKL. The CDR3 spells CASSQFGYEQYF. DNA of the CDR3: TGCGCCAGCAGCCAATTCGGTTACGAGCAGTACTTC.

This clonotype came up a few times. The chain employs TRBV5-1 and TRBJ2-7, with 8 bases fitting TRBD1. The CDR3 spans 13 residues. CDR1 and CDR2 (germline): SGHRS, YFSETQ. V dropped 4 bases and J dropped 2; count of bases not matched to a gene: 2. The CDR3 DNA follows: TGCGCCAGCAGCATACAGGGGGCCTACGAGCAGTACTTC. The encoded protein is CASSIQGAYEQYF.

The table lists this clonotype with a few counts. V gene TRBV11-2 combines with J gene TRBJ2-1; the match to TRBD2 covers 12 bases. The CDR3 sequence is 15 residues long. Germline V gene sequence: CDR1 SGHAT, CDR2 FQNNGV. Losses at the gene ends were 0 bases for V and 12 bases for J; bases not matched to a gene: 6. The CDR3 protein is CASSLDRLTSGGQFF. CDR3 coding DNA: TGTGCCAGCAGCTTAGATCGATTGACTAGCGGGGGGCAGTTCTTC.

This clonotype was detected only a few times. This chain connects TRBV10-3 to TRBJ2-7; D remains unclear. Trimming removed 5 bases at V and 1 base at J, with 6 bases between. The CDR3 spans 12 residues. Germline V gene sequence: CDR1 ENHRY, CDR2 SYGVKD. The CDR3 spells CAISRASYEQYF. CDR3 nucleotide sequence: TGTGCCATCAGTCGCGCATCCTACGAGCAGTACTTC.

This clonotype was seen at least ten times. The rearrangement links TRBV5-1 to TRBJ1-1, with D tentatively TRBD1 (6 bases). The V end was cut by 3 bases, the J end by 3 bases, with 12 bases between. Germline values: CDR1 SGHRS, CDR2 YFSETQ. The CDR3 loop spans 14 amino acids. Here the CDR3 reads CASSYRVQDTEAFF. CDR3 coding DNA: TGCGCCAGCAGCTACAGGGTGCAGGACACTGAAGCTTTCTTT.

Comments on this clonotype: With a much larger clone just one base away, this may be a read error. This chain links TRBV2 with TRBJ1-1; D may be TRBD1 (6 bases). Germline CDR1 reads SNHLY; CDR2 reads FYNNEI. The CDR3 contains 13 residues. CDR3 protein: CAGSEGTRKEAFF. In DNA form, the CDR3 reads TGTGCCGGCAGTGAAGGGACACGGAAGGAAGCTTTCTTT.

This clonotype was observed many times. V gene TRBV15 combines with J gene TRBJ2-2; no clear D. The ends were cut back, 5 bases at V and 0 bases at J, with 1 base in the middle. The CDR3 totals 12 residues. Germline CDR1 is LNHNV and CDR2 is YYDKDF (reference sequence). In DNA, the CDR3 is TGTGCCACCAGCGCGAACACCGGGGAGCTGTTTTTT. Translated: CATSANTGELFF.

The rearrangement uses TRBV5-6 and TRBJ1-6, with D possibly TRBD1 on 5 matching bases. Germline V gene sequence: CDR1 SGHDT, CDR2 YYEEEE. The CDR3 is 14 residues long. Trimming pared 5 bases from V and 10 bases from J, leaving 16 bases between. DNA for the CDR3: TGTGCCAGCAGGGCCGGGACTACGCAATCACCCCTCCACTTT. This translates into CASRAGTTQSPLHF.

This clonotype was seen many times. This rearrangement joins TRBV3-1 to TRBJ2-7; D gene uncertain. CDR1 is LGHDT, CDR2 YNNKEL, per germline (reference sequence). Trimming removed 0 bases from V and 2 bases from J, with 8 bases in between. CDR3 length: 14 residues. In nucleotides, the CDR3 is TGTGCCAGCAGCCAAGACCCAACCCCCTACGAGCAGTACTTC. Translated: CASSQDPTPYEQYF.

This clonotype has ten or more counts. This chain joins TRBV11-2 and TRBJ1-5; 10 bases align to TRBD1. Trimming took 4 bases from V and 6 from J; bases not matched to a gene: 6. The CDR3 runs to 15 residues. Per germline, CDR1 SGHAT and CDR2 FQNNGV. In nucleotides, the CDR3 is TGTGCCAGCAGCTCGGGACAGGGGAAGGGTCAGCCCCAGCATTTT. Translating it yields CASSSGQGKGQPQHF.

The sample holds many counts of this clonotype. The chain joins TRBV6-1 to TRBJ1-5; possible D gene TRBD1, 6 bases. Germline V gene lookup returns CDR1 MNHNS and CDR2 SASEGT. Trimming pared 5 bases from V and 0 bases from J, leaving 17 bases between. The CDR3 consists of 17 residues. The CDR3 protein is CASSQRHREVSNQPQHF. CDR3 coding DNA: TGTGCCAGCAGTCAACGTCACAGGGAAGTTAGCAATCAGCCCCAGCATTTT.

The table lists this clonotype with many counts. This sequence joins TRBV6-1 and TRBJ1-5; D is uncertain. Trimming cost V 1 base and J 4 bases, with 2 bases left between them. Germline V gene lookup returns CDR1 MNHNS and CDR2 SASEGT. The CDR3 consists of 12 residues. DNA for the CDR3: TGTGCCAGCAGTGAAGGGAATCAGCCCCAGCATTTT. It translates to CASSEGNQPQHF.

This clonotype was recorded many times. V is TRBV20-1 and J is TRBJ2-5, with D possibly being TRBD1 (6 bases). The CDR3 sequence is 14 residues long. The germline CDR1 and CDR2 sequences are DFQATT and SNEGSKA (reference sequence). Trimming pared 0 bases from V and 4 bases from J, leaving 12 bases between. This CDR3 is CSARDIGGLETQYF. The CDR3 nucleotides read TGCAGTGCTAGAGATATAGGGGGTTTAGAGACCCAGTACTTC.

The sample holds many counts of this clonotype. The V and J genes are TRBV5-1 and TRBJ1-1; tentatively, D is TRBD1 (5 bases). V gave up 2 bases and J gave up 1 base, with 12 bases separating them. This CDR3 is built from 15 residues. Germline-derived CDR1 and CDR2 are SGHRS and YFSETQ. CDR3 sequence reads: CASSFEGTANTEAFF. CDR3 in DNA: TGCGCCAGCAGCTTCGAAGGGACGGCGAACACTGAAGCTTTCTTT.

In its sample, this clonotype was seen many times. The chain has TRBV12-3 or TRBV12-4 and TRBJ1-1; D is perhaps TRBD1 (6 bases). The CDR3 loop spans 13 amino acids. The V end was cut by 7 bases, the J end by 5 bases, with 14 bases between. CDR3 sequence reads: CASTPGRGTEAFF. Written as DNA, the CDR3 is TGTGCCAGCACCCCGGGGAGGGGGACTGAAGCTTTCTTT.

This clonotype was counted many times. The chain joins TRBV27 to TRBJ2-6; unclear D gene. This CDR3 is 15 amino acids long. The V and J ends lost 10 bases and 2 bases respectively, with 15 bases between them. From germline, CDR1 is MNHEY and CDR2 SMNVEV (reference sequence). The CDR3 spells CATTSEGTGANVLTF. The CDR3 DNA reads as TGTGCCACCACCTCCGAAGGCACTGGGGCCAACGTCCTGACTTTC.

The chain recombines TRBV30 with TRBJ1-4; D is unresolved. The CDR3 runs to 14 residues. Germline CDR1 is GTSNPN and CDR2 is SVGIG (reference sequence). V was trimmed by 1 base and J by 7 bases, leaving 13 bases between them. CDR3: CAWSAKTGSEKLFF. The DNA for the CDR3 is TGTGCCTGGAGTGCCAAAACGGGTAGTGAAAAACTGTTTTTT. The whole variable domain, remainder taken from reference TRBV30 and TRBJ1-4, is SQTIHQWPATLVQPVGSPLSLECTVEGTSNPNLYWYRQAAGRGLQLLFYSVGIGQISSEVPQNLSASRPQDRQFILSSKKLLLSDSGFYLCAWSAKTGSEKLFFGSGTQLSVL.

In this sample, this clonotype turned up many times. The chain employs TRBV3-1 and TRBJ2-1, with D unresolved. The V gene lost 4 bases and the J gene lost 6 bases, with 16 bases spanning the gap. The CDR3 is 15 amino acids. Germline CDR1 LGHDT, CDR2 YNNKEL (reference sequence). The CDR3 here is CASSPQVERFNEQFF. CDR3 nucleotides: TGTGCCAGCAGCCCCCAAGTGGAGCGCTTCAATGAGCAGTTCTTC.

Of note for this clonotype: It may be a read error: a sequence one base away is much more abundant. The rearrangement uses TRBV20-1 and TRBJ1-1, with TRBD1 as a possible D gene (6 bases). The germline V and J ends were trimmed by 1 base and 3 bases, with 15 bases remaining between them. Germline CDR1 reads DFQATT; CDR2 reads SNEGSKA (reference sequence). The CDR3 runs to 15 residues. CDR3 amino acids: CSARAPGALDTEAFF. DNA for the CDR3: TGCAGTGCTAGAGCCCCAGGGGCATTGGACACTGAAGCTTTCTTT.